This is a list of T cell receptor beta chains from one sample in a study of cytomegalovirus exposure and HLA in healthy donors. The method was immunoSEQ multiplex PCR; TCRdb's version includes in-frame clones alone and lacks a portion of them. The table shows around 190,000 clones, with around nine tenths occurring only once. The sequencing input was PBMCs. The receptors were sampled from a woman in her thirties in good health and CMV-seronegative. The CDR3 runs from the conserved cysteine through the conserved F or W. The D gene is left open where the match is weak. Expanded clones get a size class; other rows say once, few or many, or leave the size out.

V gene: TRBV2
J gene: TRBJ2-3
clone size: -
D gene: -
CDR3 protein: CASSEDRTPTDTQYF
CDR3 DNA: TGTGCCAGCAGTGAGGACAGAACTCCCACAGATACGCAGTATTTT

V gene: TRBV9
J gene: TRBJ2-1
clone size: -
D gene: -
CDR3 protein: CASSVVPDNYNEQFF
CDR3 DNA: TGTGCCAGCAGCGTAGTGCCGGACAACTACAATGAGCAGTTCTTC

V gene: TRBV28
J gene: TRBJ2-7
clone size: once
D gene: TRBD2
CDR3 protein: CASSPGRGRAVYEQYF
CDR3 DNA: TGTGCCAGCAGTCCGGGGAGGGGCAGGGCCGTCTACGAGCAGTACTTC

V gene: TRBV5-1
J gene: TRBJ1-1
clone size: -
D gene: TRBD1
CDR3 protein: CASRAGGNTEAFF
CDR3 DNA: TGCGCCAGCAGAGCAGGGGGCAACACTGAAGCTTTCTTT

V gene: TRBV29-1
J gene: TRBJ1-3
clone size: -
D gene: -
CDR3 protein: CSVGHASSGNTIYF
CDR3 DNA: TGCAGCGTTGGACACGCGAGCTCTGGAAACACCATATATTTT

V gene: TRBV7-6
J gene: TRBJ2-1
clone size: -
D gene: TRBD1
CDR3 protein: CASPSRGTGGYNEQFF
CDR3 DNA: TGTGCCAGCCCGTCGCGCGGGACAGGGGGCTACAATGAGCAGTTCTTC

V gene: TRBV7-2
J gene: TRBJ2-1
clone size: -
D gene: TRBD2
CDR3 protein: CASSSRGLAGGPVNEQFF
CDR3 DNA: TGTGCCAGCAGCTCCCGTGGGCTAGCGGGAGGGCCCGTCAATGAGCAGTTCTTC

V gene: TRBV5-1
J gene: TRBJ1-2
clone size: -
D gene: TRBD1
CDR3 protein: CASSLTQGSLYGYTF
CDR3 DNA: TGCGCCAGCAGCTTAACACAGGGGTCTCTCTATGGCTACACCTTC

V gene: TRBV19
J gene: TRBJ1-1
clone size: -
D gene: -
CDR3 protein: CASSTFGGEEAFF
CDR3 DNA: TGTGCCAGTAGTACCTTTGGAGGGGAGGAAGCTTTCTTT

V gene: TRBV12-2
J gene: TRBJ1-2
clone size: -
D gene: -
CDR3 protein: CASRLARDRGYGYTF
CDR3 DNA: TGTGCAAGTCGCTTAGCTCGGGACAGAGGATATGGCTACACCTTC

V gene: TRBV21-1
J gene: TRBJ2-7
clone size: many
D gene: -
CDR3 protein: CASSKKGLAGGEQYF
CDR3 DNA: TGTGCCAGCAGCAAAAAGGGACTAGCGGGAGGAGAGCAGTACTTC

V gene: TRBV5-1
J gene: TRBJ1-1
clone size: once
D gene: -
CDR3 protein: CASSLRWGEMNTEAFF
CDR3 DNA: TGCGCCAGCAGCTTGCGGTGGGGGGAGATGAACACTGAAGCTTTCTTT

V gene: TRBV23-1
J gene: TRBJ1-2
clone size: -
D gene: -
CDR3 protein: CASSQSVTVTYGYTF
CDR3 DNA: TGCGCCAGCAGTCAATCAGTGACAGTGACCTATGGCTACACCTTC

V gene: TRBV2
J gene: TRBJ2-5
clone size: -
D gene: -
CDR3 protein: CASRNGGQNMAQETQYF
CDR3 DNA: TGTGCCAGCCGTAACGGGGGTCAAAATATGGCCCAAGAGACCCAGTACTTC

V gene: TRBV6-1
J gene: TRBJ2-1
clone size: -
D gene: TRBD2
CDR3 protein: CASSEELAAYNEQFF
CDR3 DNA: TGTGCCAGCAGTGAAGAACTAGCGGCCTACAATGAGCAGTTCTTC

V gene: TRBV2
J gene: TRBJ1-2
clone size: -
D gene: -
CDR3 protein: CASSEARGYYGYTF
CDR3 DNA: TGTGCCAGCAGTGAAGCGCGGGGATATTATGGCTACACCTTC

V gene: TRBV2
J gene: TRBJ2-7
clone size: -
D gene: -
CDR3 protein: CASSATTGTYEQYF
CDR3 DNA: TGTGCCAGCAGTGCGACGACAGGAACCTACGAGCAGTACTTC

V gene: TRBV6-1
J gene: TRBJ1-5
clone size: -
D gene: -
CDR3 protein: CASSFGQPQHF
CDR3 DNA: TGTGCCAGCTCATTCGGTCAGCCCCAGCATTTT

V gene: TRBV5-1
J gene: TRBJ2-5
clone size: once
D gene: TRBD2
CDR3 protein: CASSPLGGRALLTTQYF
CDR3 DNA: TGCGCCAGCAGCCCCTTGGGGGGGAGGGCTTTGCTGACGACCCAGTACTTC

V gene: TRBV5-8
J gene: TRBJ1-4
clone size: once
D gene: -
CDR3 protein: CASSPVGGPGTNEKLFF
CDR3 DNA: TGTGCCAGCAGCCCCGTGGGAGGACCTGGAACTAATGAAAAACTGTTTTTT

V gene: TRBV25-1
J gene: TRBJ2-5
clone size: -
D gene: TRBD1
CDR3 protein: CASSLTGAETQYF
CDR3 DNA: TGTGCCAGCAGTTTGACAGGGGCAGAGACCCAGTACTTC

V gene: TRBV29-1
J gene: TRBJ1-1
clone size: -
D gene: TRBD1
CDR3 protein: CSVRGPTGVTPLNTEAFF
CDR3 DNA: TGCAGCGTTAGGGGTCCTACAGGGGTTACCCCATTAAACACTGAAGCTTTCTTT

V gene: TRBV11-2
J gene: TRBJ1-2
clone size: -
D gene: -
CDR3 protein: CASSLAGINYGYTF
CDR3 DNA: TGTGCCAGCAGCTTAGCAGGGATTAACTATGGCTACACCTTC

V gene: TRBV6-7
J gene: TRBJ1-1
clone size: -
D gene: TRBD1
CDR3 protein: CASSYVGTGNTEAFF
CDR3 DNA: TGTGCCAGCAGTTACGTGGGGACAGGGAACACTGAAGCTTTCTTT

V gene: TRBV28
J gene: TRBJ1-5
clone size: -
D gene: TRBD1
CDR3 protein: CASSSRTGLGDQPQHF
CDR3 DNA: TGTGCCAGCAGTTCCCGGACAGGGTTGGGTGATCAGCCCCAGCATTTT

V gene: TRBV6-5
J gene: TRBJ1-1
clone size: -
D gene: -
CDR3 protein: CASSYAGVEAFF
CDR3 DNA: TGTGCCAGCAGTTACGCCGGAGTCGAAGCTTTCTTT

V gene: TRBV4-1
J gene: TRBJ2-7
clone size: -
D gene: -
CDR3 protein: CASSQVYEVEQYF
CDR3 DNA: TGCGCCAGCAGCCAAGTTTACGAGGTCGAGCAGTACTTC

V gene: TRBV29-1
J gene: TRBJ2-5
clone size: -
D gene: -
CDR3 protein: CSVDGRGGAGVETQYF
CDR3 DNA: TGCAGCGTTGATGGAAGGGGGGGCGCGGGGGTCGAGACCCAGTACTTC

V gene: TRBV19
J gene: TRBJ2-5
clone size: few
D gene: -
CDR3 protein: CASSIQVQETQYF
CDR3 DNA: TGTGCCAGTAGTATACAGGTCCAAGAGACCCAGTACTTC

V gene: TRBV4-1
J gene: TRBJ2-7
clone size: -
D gene: -
CDR3 protein: CASSQEGRGAYYEQYF
CDR3 DNA: TGCGCCAGCAGCCAAGAGGGGCGGGGAGCCTACTACGAGCAGTACTTC

V gene: TRBV18
J gene: TRBJ2-7
clone size: -
D gene: -
CDR3 protein: CASSPPGHAAYEQYF
CDR3 DNA: TGTGCCAGCTCACCACCGGGGCACGCAGCCTACGAGCAGTACTTC

V gene: TRBV11-2
J gene: TRBJ2-7
clone size: -
D gene: TRBD1
CDR3 protein: CASSSRDRGAYYEQYF
CDR3 DNA: TGTGCCAGCAGCTCCCGGGACAGGGGCGCCTACTACGAGCAGTACTTC

V gene: TRBV5-1
J gene: TRBJ2-7
clone size: -
D gene: -
CDR3 protein: CASSLIRPSDDEQYF
CDR3 DNA: TGCGCCAGCAGCCTCATACGTCCTAGCGACGACGAGCAGTACTTC

V gene: TRBV4-1
J gene: TRBJ1-3
clone size: -
D gene: -
CDR3 protein: CASSRTVASGNTIYF
CDR3 DNA: TGCGCCAGCAGCCGGACAGTCGCCTCTGGAAACACCATATATTTT

V gene: TRBV18
J gene: TRBJ2-7
clone size: -
D gene: TRBD2
CDR3 protein: CASSPGLAAYEQYF
CDR3 DNA: TGTGCCAGCTCACCAGGACTAGCGGCCTACGAGCAGTACTTC

V gene: TRBV10-3
J gene: TRBJ2-7
clone size: -
D gene: TRBD2
CDR3 protein: CAISEEDAGDQYF
CDR3 DNA: TGTGCCATCAGTGAGGAAGACGCGGGGGATCAGTACTTC

V gene: TRBV7-6
J gene: TRBJ1-2
clone size: once
D gene: -
CDR3 protein: CASSLGEGVGYTF
CDR3 DNA: TGTGCCAGCAGCTTAGGAGAAGGGGTGGGCTACACCTTC

V gene: TRBV12-5
J gene: TRBJ1-2
clone size: -
D gene: TRBD1
CDR3 protein: CASGRDSNYGYTF
CDR3 DNA: TGTGCTAGTGGCCGGGACAGTAACTATGGCTACACCTTC

V gene: TRBV5-1
J gene: TRBJ2-3
clone size: -
D gene: -
CDR3 protein: CASRRDTSTDTQYF
CDR3 DNA: TGCGCCAGCAGGAGGGACACTAGCACAGATACGCAGTATTTT

V gene: TRBV5-4
J gene: TRBJ2-7
clone size: -
D gene: -
CDR3 protein: CASSLGQGDEQYF
CDR3 DNA: TGTGCCAGCAGCTTGGGGCAGGGTGACGAGCAGTACTTC

V gene: TRBV4-2
J gene: TRBJ1-4
clone size: -
D gene: TRBD1
CDR3 protein: CASTRTGTSATNEKLFF
CDR3 DNA: TGTGCCAGCACAAGGACAGGGACATCTGCAACTAATGAAAAACTGTTTTTT

V gene: TRBV11-2
J gene: TRBJ2-1
clone size: once
D gene: TRBD2
CDR3 protein: CASSPTSGGTYNEQFF
CDR3 DNA: TGTGCCAGCAGCCCCACTAGCGGGGGTACCTACAATGAGCAGTTCTTC